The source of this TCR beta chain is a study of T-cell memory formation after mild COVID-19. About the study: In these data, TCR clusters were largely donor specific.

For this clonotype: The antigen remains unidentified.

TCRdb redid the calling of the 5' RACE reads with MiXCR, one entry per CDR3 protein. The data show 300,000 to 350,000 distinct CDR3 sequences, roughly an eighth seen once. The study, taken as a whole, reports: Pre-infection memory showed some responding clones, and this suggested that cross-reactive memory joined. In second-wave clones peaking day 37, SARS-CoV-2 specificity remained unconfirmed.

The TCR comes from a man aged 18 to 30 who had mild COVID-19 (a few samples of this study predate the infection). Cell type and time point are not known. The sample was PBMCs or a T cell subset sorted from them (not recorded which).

The CDR3 loop reads CASSLNSFETQYF. Written as DNA, the CDR3 is TGTGCCAGCAGCTTGAATAGTTTTGAGACCCAGTACTTC. V and J are TRBV7-2 and TRBJ2-5; D is undetermined. Germline V gene data show CDR1 as SGHTA and CDR2 as FQGNSA. The CDR3 sequence is 13 residues long. V was trimmed by 3 bases and J by 5 bases, leaving 10 bases between them.